The rows below give T cell receptor beta chains drawn from one sample of a study of CD4 T cells in relation to SARS-CoV-2 and coronaviruses. Clones were sequenced by immunoSEQ multiplex PCR, and TCRdb holds only the in-frame ones, with some missing. This sample has about 65,000 clones, with 87% found just once. Specimen: memory CD4+ T cells from PBMCs. The receptor set was obtained from a human donor in good health. The CDR3 runs from the conserved cysteine through the conserved F or W. A D gene is named only where the DNA matches it firmly. Part of the rows lack a size; the others show once, few, many or a class for expanded clones.

V gene: TRBV11-2; J gene: TRBJ2-1; clone size: NA; D gene: NA; CDR3 DNA: TGTGCCAGCAGCTTAGTGGTAGGGGGTGAGCAGTTCTTC; CDR3 protein: CASSLVVGGEQFF
V gene: TRBV18; J gene: TRBJ2-7; clone size: NA; D gene: TRBD2; CDR3 DNA: TGTGCCAGCTCACAAACTAGCGGGGGCTACGAGCAGTACTTC; CDR3 protein: CASSQTSGGYEQYF
V gene: TRBV6-6; J gene: TRBJ2-6; clone size: NA; D gene: NA; CDR3 DNA: TGTGCCAGCAGTTACTCGGGGGCTGGGGCCAACGTCCTGACTTTC; CDR3 protein: CASSYSGAGANVLTF
V gene: TRBV5-1; J gene: TRBJ1-6; clone size: NA; D gene: TRBD1; CDR3 DNA: TGCGCCAGCAGCAGGACAGGGGTAAGTTCACCCCTCCACTTT; CDR3 protein: CASSRTGVSSPLHF
V gene: TRBV3-1/TRBV3-2; J gene: TRBJ2-3; clone size: NA; D gene: TRBD2; CDR3 DNA: TGTGCCAGCAGCCAGCCACTACGACTAGCGGGAGGATCAGGTACGCAGTATTTT; CDR3 protein: CASSQPLRLAGGSGTQYF
V gene: TRBV5-1; J gene: TRBJ2-1; clone size: NA; D gene: NA; CDR3 DNA: TGCGCCAGCAGCTCCGACTACTACAGCTACAATGAGCAGTTCTTC; CDR3 protein: CASSSDYYSYNEQFF
V gene: TRBV19; J gene: TRBJ2-1; clone size: NA; D gene: TRBD2; CDR3 DNA: TGTGCCAGTAGTGGACTAGCGGGAGTGGACAATGAGCAGTTCTTC; CDR3 protein: CASSGLAGVDNEQFF
V gene: TRBV4-3; J gene: TRBJ2-7; clone size: NA; D gene: NA; CDR3 DNA: TGCGCCAGCAGCCAACTCGACAAGAGCTCCTACGAGCAGTACTTC; CDR3 protein: CASSQLDKSSYEQYF
V gene: TRBV19; J gene: TRBJ1-5; clone size: NA; D gene: NA; CDR3 DNA: TGTGCCAGTAGTATGGGCAGTAGGAATCAGCCCCAGCATTTT; CDR3 protein: CASSMGSRNQPQHF
V gene: TRBV7-3; J gene: TRBJ2-5; clone size: NA; D gene: NA; CDR3 DNA: TGTGCCAGCAGCCCACCGTCGGGCGGGGACCTCCGGGGGCACTTC; CDR3 protein: CASSPPSGGDLRGHF
V gene: TRBV29-1; J gene: TRBJ2-7; clone size: NA; D gene: NA; CDR3 DNA: TGCAGCGTTGGGACAGTGGGGGAGCAGTACTTC; CDR3 protein: CSVGTVGEQYF
V gene: TRBV7-2; J gene: TRBJ2-7; clone size: NA; D gene: NA; CDR3 DNA: TGTGCCAGCAGGCCAGGACACTCCTACGAGCAGTACTTC; CDR3 protein: CASRPGHSYEQYF
V gene: TRBV14; J gene: TRBJ1-1; clone size: NA; D gene: TRBD1; CDR3 DNA: TGTGCCAGCAGCCAAGGGACAGGTAGGATTGACACTGAAGCTTTCTTT; CDR3 protein: CASSQGTGRIDTEAFF
V gene: TRBV18; J gene: TRBJ1-5; clone size: NA; D gene: TRBD1; CDR3 DNA: TGTGCCAGCTCAAAAATCCGGGACAGGGGGCGGCAGGGCAATCAGCCCCAGCATTTT; CDR3 protein: CASSKIRDRGRQGNQPQHF
V gene: TRBV4-3; J gene: TRBJ2-1; clone size: NA; D gene: TRBD1; CDR3 DNA: TGCGCCAGCAGCCAAGAGGGGACAGGGGTACCCTACAATGAGCAGTTCTTC; CDR3 protein: CASSQEGTGVPYNEQFF
V gene: TRBV5-5; J gene: TRBJ2-1; clone size: NA; D gene: NA; CDR3 DNA: TGTGCCAGCAGCTCGTTTGGGGACAATGAGCAGTTCTTC; CDR3 protein: CASSSFGDNEQFF
V gene: TRBV27; J gene: TRBJ2-3; clone size: NA; D gene: NA; CDR3 DNA: TGTGCCAGCACCCTTACCCGGGGCACAGATACGCAGTATTTT; CDR3 protein: CASTLTRGTDTQYF
V gene: TRBV2; J gene: TRBJ2-5; clone size: NA; D gene: NA; CDR3 DNA: TGTGCCAGCAGTGACGAAGAGACCCAGTACTTC; CDR3 protein: CASSDEETQYF
V gene: TRBV30; J gene: TRBJ2-3; clone size: NA; D gene: NA; CDR3 DNA: TGTGCCTGGACGAAACGGGATCGTTCTGGGGCGCAGTATTTT; CDR3 protein: CAWTKRDRSGAQYF
V gene: TRBV28; J gene: TRBJ2-7; clone size: NA; D gene: TRBD1; CDR3 DNA: TGTGCCAGCAGCAGGACAGGCCCTCCCTACGAGCAGTACTTC; CDR3 protein: CASSRTGPPYEQYF
V gene: TRBV2; J gene: TRBJ2-3; clone size: NA; D gene: NA; CDR3 DNA: TGTGCCAGCAGTGAACGTCTCACAGATACGCAGTATTTT; CDR3 protein: CASSERLTDTQYF
V gene: TRBV4-1; J gene: TRBJ1-5; clone size: NA; D gene: NA; CDR3 DNA: TGCGCCAGCAGGGCTGAGGGAAAGGAGGGCAGCAATCAGCCCCAGCATTTT; CDR3 protein: CASRAEGKEGSNQPQHF
V gene: TRBV7-6; J gene: TRBJ1-1; clone size: NA; D gene: NA; CDR3 DNA: TGTGCCAGCAGCTTAGCCCTGAACACTGAAGCTTTCTTT; CDR3 protein: CASSLALNTEAFF
V gene: TRBV18; J gene: TRBJ2-7; clone size: NA; D gene: NA; CDR3 DNA: TGTGCCAGCTCACCACCGCTCCAGGGCGAGCAGTACTTC; CDR3 protein: CASSPPLQGEQYF
V gene: TRBV5-4; J gene: TRBJ1-2; clone size: NA; D gene: NA; CDR3 DNA: TGTGCCAGCAGCTTGGATAATCTGCTGGGCTACACCTTC; CDR3 protein: CASSLDNLLGYTF
V gene: TRBV10-3; J gene: TRBJ2-3; clone size: NA; D gene: NA; CDR3 DNA: TGTGCCATCAGTGGGTCCTACGTGGGGGTGGTCGCAGATACGCAGTATTTT; CDR3 protein: CAISGSYVGVVADTQYF
V gene: TRBV12-2; J gene: TRBJ1-5; clone size: NA; D gene: NA; CDR3 DNA: TGTGCAAGTCGCTTAGGGTACGGCACGGATAGCAATCAGCCCCAGCATTTT; CDR3 protein: CASRLGYGTDSNQPQHF
V gene: TRBV28; J gene: TRBJ1-4; clone size: NA; D gene: NA; CDR3 DNA: TGTGCCTCGCGACACCCTGGAGAAGAAAAACTGTTTTTT; CDR3 protein: CASRHPGEEKLFF
V gene: TRBV19; J gene: TRBJ2-1; clone size: NA; D gene: TRBD2; CDR3 DNA: TGTGCCAGTAGTACCAGATCGGGGGGGGGTTACAATGAGCAGTTCTTC; CDR3 protein: CASSTRSGGGYNEQFF
V gene: TRBV24-1; J gene: TRBJ2-7; clone size: few; D gene: NA; CDR3 DNA: TGTGCCACCAGTGATGTACTAGTAGGGACGGGGGAGCAGTACTTC; CDR3 protein: CATSDVLVGTGEQYF
V gene: TRBV6-5; J gene: TRBJ1-3; clone size: NA; D gene: NA; CDR3 DNA: TGTGCCAGCAGGGCGGATGGAAACACCATATATTTT; CDR3 protein: CASRADGNTIYF
V gene: TRBV7-2; J gene: TRBJ1-1; clone size: NA; D gene: NA; CDR3 DNA: TGTGCCAGCAGCTTATTGGGTTCGGGGAACACTGAAGCTTTCTTT; CDR3 protein: CASSLLGSGNTEAFF
V gene: TRBV30; J gene: TRBJ1-1; clone size: NA; D gene: NA; CDR3 DNA: TGTGCCTGGAGTGTGGAAGAGAGCACTGAAGCTTTCTTT; CDR3 protein: CAWSVEESTEAFF
V gene: TRBV10-3; J gene: TRBJ1-2; clone size: NA; D gene: TRBD1; CDR3 DNA: TGTGCCATCAGTCCCTATCCCGACAGGGAATGGTATGGCTACACCTTC; CDR3 protein: CAISPYPDREWYGYTF
V gene: TRBV6-2/TRBV6-3; J gene: TRBJ2-5; clone size: NA; D gene: NA; CDR3 DNA: TGTGCCAGCAGTTACCAGGGACTTCAAGAGACCCAGTACTTC; CDR3 protein: CASSYQGLQETQYF
V gene: TRBV28; J gene: TRBJ2-7; clone size: NA; D gene: NA; CDR3 DNA: TGTGCCAGCAGTTCGGACGGGACTGTTCTCTACGAGCAGTACTTC; CDR3 protein: CASSSDGTVLYEQYF
V gene: TRBV28; J gene: TRBJ1-5; clone size: NA; D gene: TRBD1; CDR3 DNA: TGTGCCAGCACCGGGACAGGCAATCAGCCCCAGCATTTT; CDR3 protein: CASTGTGNQPQHF
V gene: TRBV15; J gene: TRBJ2-5; clone size: NA; D gene: TRBD2; CDR3 DNA: TGTGCCACCAGCAGAGGGGATGGTAGCGGGAGAGGGAGACTGGAGACCCAGTACTTC; CDR3 protein: CATSRGDGSGRGRLETQYF
V gene: TRBV4-1; J gene: TRBJ2-4; clone size: NA; D gene: TRBD2; CDR3 DNA: TGCGCCAGCAGCCAAAACCCGACTAGCGGGAGAGCCAAAAACATTCAGTACTTC; CDR3 protein: CASSQNPTSGRAKNIQYF
V gene: TRBV28; J gene: TRBJ1-2; clone size: NA; D gene: NA; CDR3 DNA: TGTGCCAGCAGCCACCGGGACGGACCTTACTATGGCTACACCTTC; CDR3 protein: CASSHRDGPYYGYTF
V gene: TRBV28; J gene: TRBJ2-2; clone size: NA; D gene: NA; CDR3 DNA: TGTGCCAGCAGTTTTGCCCTAAACACCGGGGAGCTGTTTTTT; CDR3 protein: CASSFALNTGELFF
V gene: TRBV3-1/TRBV3-2; J gene: TRBJ1-2; clone size: NA; D gene: NA; CDR3 DNA: TGTGCCAGCAGCCAAGAAGAAGGATATGGCTACACCTTC; CDR3 protein: CASSQEEGYGYTF
V gene: TRBV28; J gene: TRBJ2-2; clone size: few; D gene: TRBD1; CDR3 DNA: TGTGCCAGCAGTCCCGGGACAGGAGACCCCGGGGAGCTGTTTTTT; CDR3 protein: CASSPGTGDPGELFF